These 8 T cell receptor beta chains share one sample of origin, sequenced in a study of blood T cell repertoires in COVID-19. TCRdb keeps only in-frame clones here, not all; method: immunoSEQ multiplex PCR. The table includes about 95,000 clones, roughly 79% detected once. Sequencing used peripheral blood. Receptors were obtained from a man older than 75 with COVID-19, enrolled during active disease.

This rearrangement joins TRBV6-5 to TRBJ2-5; a possible D gene is TRBD1 (6 bases). CDR1 is MNHEY and CDR2 is SVGAGI in the germline V gene. The ends were cut back, 0 bases at V and 4 bases at J, with 12 bases in the middle. The CDR3 loop spans 15 amino acids. The CDR3 spells CASSYSTGLRETQYF. CDR3 bases: TGTGCCAGCAGTTACTCAACAGGGCTCCGAGAGACCCAGTACTTC.

The chain's CDR3 is CASSIGGDYGYTF. CDR3 DNA: TGTGCCAGTAGTATTGGGGGGGACTATGGCTACACCTTC. The chain employs TRBV19 and TRBJ1-2; a weak D match, TRBD1 (5 bases). The CDR3 length is 13 residues. Germline CDR1 is LNHDA and CDR2 is SQIVND (reference sequence). V lost 3 bases to trimming and J lost 3 bases, with 8 bases between them. Looking up the rest from reference TRBV19 and TRBJ1-2 gives the full variable domain: DGGITQSPKYLFRKEGQNVTLSCEQNLNHDAMYWYRQDPGQGLRLIYYSQIVNDFQKGDIAEGYSVSREKKESFPLTVTSAQKNPTAFYLCASSIGGDYGYTFGSGTRLTVV.

The rearrangement links TRBV7-3 to TRBJ1-3; D is perhaps TRBD1 (6 bases). Germline V gives CDR1 SGHTA, CDR2 FQGTGA. The CDR3 spans 17 residues. The V and J ends lost 4 bases and 0 bases respectively, with 16 bases between them. The CDR3 region is CASSSPLTGISGNTIYF. CDR3 sequence (DNA): TGTGCCAGCAGCTCCCCCCTCACAGGGATCTCTGGAAACACCATATATTTT.

The chain combines TRBV19 with TRBJ1-4; 7 positions match TRBD1. The germline V gene has CDR1 LNHDA and CDR2 SQIVND (reference sequence). Losses at the gene ends were 7 bases for V and 3 bases for J; bases not matched to a gene: 2. The CDR3 is made up of 13 amino acids. CDR3 in DNA: TGTGCCAGTAACACAGGGGCTAATGAAAAACTGTTTTTT. It codes for CASNTGANEKLFF.

Only one count was recorded for this clone. V is TRBV6-2 or TRBV6-3 and J is TRBJ2-1, with 8 positions matching TRBD1. The junction had 7 bases not matched to a gene; V was cut back by 6 bases and J by 12 bases. There are 12 residues in the CDR3. The germline V gene has CDR1 MNHEY and CDR2 SVGEGT. DNA for the CDR3: TGTGCCAGCAGCAGACAGGGGTCGGGGCAGTTCTTC. Residues: CASSRQGSGQFF.

This clone was counted between two and nine times. The chain uses TRBV3-1 (or the pseudogene TRBV3-2) and TRBJ2-7, with 9 bases fitting TRBD1. Germline loops: CDR1 LGHDT, CDR2 YNNKEL (reference sequence). Unmatched junction bases numbered 9, after V lost 4 bases and J lost 2 bases. The CDR3 spans 16 residues. The CDR3 sequence is CASSPYSGTGPYEQYF. For the CDR3, the DNA is TGTGCCAGCAGCCCGTACAGTGGGACAGGGCCCTACGAGCAGTACTTC.

The chain links TRBV5-6 to TRBJ2-7; 8 bases align to TRBD2. With V trimmed by 1 base and J by 2 bases, 8 bases remained unmatched. Germline V lookup: CDR1 SGHDT, CDR2 YYEEEE. There are 16 residues in the CDR3. As DNA, the CDR3 is TGTGCCAGCAGCTTGCGGGGGGGTTGGGTCCCCTACGAGCAGTACTTC. As protein: CASSLRGGWVPYEQYF.

CDR3 in amino acids: CASSLGVQTTEAFF. CDR3 in DNA: TGCGCCAGCAGCTTGGGGGTACAGACCACTGAAGCTTTCTTT. The chain employs TRBV5-1 and TRBJ1-1; D is uncertain. The CDR3 has 14 residues. V shed 0 bases and J shed 4 bases, with 10 bases lying between them. From germline, CDR1 is SGHRS and CDR2 YFSETQ.